The 10 T cell receptor beta chains reported below all come from one sample, sequenced in a study of T cells after yellow fever vaccination. TCRdb re-called the 5' RACE reads through MiXCR, storing one row per CDR3 protein. The repertoire holds under 600,000 distinct CDR3 sequences, with 21% as singletons. The specimen was PBMCs, collected roughly 20 days after the first yellow fever vaccination. All receptors come from a man between 18 and 29 years old who received the YFV17D yellow fever vaccine.

The genes are TRBV2 and TRBJ2-3; D gene ambiguous. The germline V gene has CDR1 SNHLY and CDR2 FYNNEI. Trimming removed 0 bases at V and 11 bases at J, with 9 bases between. This CDR3 is 12 amino acids long. CDR3 protein: CASSEARSLQYF. The CDR3 coding sequence is TGTGCCAGCAGTGAAGCGCGTTCGTTGCAGTATTTT.

The CDR3: CASSPSSGGAQETQYF. The CDR3 DNA follows: TGCGCCAGCAGCCCCTCTAGCGGGGGGGCCCAAGAGACCCAGTACTTC. The chain links TRBV5-1 to TRBJ2-5; 12 nucleotides align to TRBD2. Germline lookup yields CDR1 SGHRS and CDR2 YFSETQ. The CDR3 length is 16 residues. The trim removed 4 bases at V and 1 base at J, leaving 5 bases unmatched. Based on the CDR3 plus reference TRBV5-1 and TRBJ2-5, the full variable domain is KAGVTQTPRYLIKTRGQQVTLSCSPISGHRSVSWYQQTPGQGLQFLFEYFSETQRNKGNFPGRFSGRQFSNSRSEMNVSTLELGDSALYLCASSPSSGGAQETQYFGPGTRLLVL.

This chain links TRBV7-2 with TRBJ2-7; maybe TRBD1 (6 bases). Deletions cut 6 bases from V and 2 bases from J, with 11 bases between. The germline V gene has CDR1 SGHTA and CDR2 FQGNSA. The CDR3 covers 13 residues. The CDR3 loop is CASRETGTYEQYF. The CDR3 nucleotides read TGTGCCAGCAGAGAAACAGGGACCTACGAGCAGTACTTC.

This clonotype was counted at least ten times. The V gene is TRBV12-3 or TRBV12-4, the J gene TRBJ2-3; perhaps D is TRBD1 or TRBD2 (5 bases each). V lost 6 bases, J lost 7 bases, and 14 bases lay in between. The CDR3 is made up of 13 amino acids. The CDR3 bases are TGTGCCAGCAGCGGGGCCCAGCGGAATACGCAGTATTTT. Translating gives CASSGAQRNTQYF.

J is TRBJ2-3 and V is TRBV9, with D perhaps being TRBD1 or TRBD2 (5 bases each). Trimming removed 0 bases from V and 2 bases from J, with 25 bases in between. CDR3 length: 20 amino acids. The germline V gene has CDR1 SGDLS and CDR2 YYNGEE. The DNA of the CDR3 is TGTGCCAGCAGCGTAGGATCGAGGGGAAGGGCAGAGGACTTCACAGATACGCAGTATTTT. This encodes CASSVGSRGRAEDFTDTQYF.

This clonotype was seen more than once but under ten times. The CDR3 DNA is TGCAGTGCTAGTGGGGGGGACGGCTACACCTTC. Amino acid sequence: CSASGGDGYTF. The chain links TRBV20-1 to TRBJ1-2; tentatively, D is TRBD1 (5 bases). Germline V gene sequence: CDR1 DFQATT, CDR2 SNEGSKA (reference sequence). The CDR3 sequence is 11 residues long. V lost 3 bases and J lost 8, with 10 bases in between.

The chain is built from TRBV4-1 and TRBJ1-1; D unclear. The ends were cut back, 0 bases at V and 9 bases at J, with 8 bases in the middle. CDR3 length: 12 residues. Germline V gene sequence: CDR1 MGHRA, CDR2 YSYEKL. The CDR3 region has the DNA TGCGCCAGCAGCCAAGACCGGTCGAAAGCTTTCTTT. Amino acids: CASSQDRSKAFF.

This clonotype was recorded a few times. V and J are TRBV6-5 and TRBJ1-3, with D possibly being TRBD1 (6 bases). V lost 0 bases to trimming and J lost 3 bases, with 12 bases between them. Germline CDR1 and CDR2: MNHEY and SVGAGI. This CDR3 region has 16 residues. The CDR3 sequence is CASSYSFDRLGNTIYF. CDR3 bases: TGTGCCAGCAGTTACTCCTTCGACAGGCTTGGAAACACCATATATTTT.

The sample holds many counts of this clonotype. V usage is TRBV20-1 and J usage is TRBJ1-5; no clear D. With 5 bases removed from V and 3 bases from J, the gap between germline ends came to 14 bases. Germline loops: CDR1 DFQATT, CDR2 SNEGSKA (reference sequence). The CDR3 spans 14 residues. In DNA, the CDR3 is TGCAGTGCTGCGTCCCGGGTTTCCAATCAGCCCCAGCATTTT. It specifies CSAASRVSNQPQHF.

The CDR3 loop is CASSSSGVDNEQFF. In DNA, the CDR3 is TGTGCCAGCAGTTCTAGCGGGGTGGACAATGAGCAGTTCTTC. The V gene is TRBV11-3, the J gene TRBJ2-1; 9 positions agree with TRBD2. J gave up 5 bases and V 6 bases, and 5 bases lay outside the gene matches. The CDR3 has 14 residues. Germline V gene sequence: CDR1 SGHNT, CDR2 YENEEA. Using reference TRBV11-3 and TRBJ2-1 for the parts outside the CDR3, the full variable domain is EAGVVQSPRYKIIEKKQPVAFWCNPISGHNTLYWYLQNLGQGPELLIRYENEEAVDDSQLPKDRFSAERLKGVDSTLKIQPAELGDSAVYLCASSSSGVDNEQFFGPGTRLTVL.